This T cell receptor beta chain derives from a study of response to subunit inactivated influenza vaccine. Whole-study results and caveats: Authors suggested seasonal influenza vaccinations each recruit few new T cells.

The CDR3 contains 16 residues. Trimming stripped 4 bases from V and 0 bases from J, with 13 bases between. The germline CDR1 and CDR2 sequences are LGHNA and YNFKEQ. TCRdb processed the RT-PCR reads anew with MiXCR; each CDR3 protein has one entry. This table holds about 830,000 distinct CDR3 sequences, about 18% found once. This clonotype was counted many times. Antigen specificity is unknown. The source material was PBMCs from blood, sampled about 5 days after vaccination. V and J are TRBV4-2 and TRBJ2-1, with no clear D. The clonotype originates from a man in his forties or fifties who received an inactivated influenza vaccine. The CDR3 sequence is CASSPGQYSSYNEQFF. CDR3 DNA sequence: TGTGCCAGCAGCCCCGGGCAGTATAGCTCCTACAATGAGCAGTTCTTC.